The rows below give T cell receptor beta chains drawn from one sample of a study of human T cells and chemical hapten exposure. TCRdb recomputed calls from the RACE reads with MiXCR, one row per CDR3 protein. The profile shows around 62,000 distinct CDR3 sequences, 6.7% of them singletons. The sample consisted of whole blood, taken in connection with sensitization to the hapten diphenylcyclopropenone (DPC). These receptors came from a woman in her 30s with alopecia areata. Some clones in this sample may be carry-over from other donors' samples. Each CDR3 is given with its conserved first and last residue. Fields, in order: V gene, D gene, J gene, clone size, CDR3 protein, CDR3 DNA. A D gene is named only where the DNA matches it firmly. Rows may omit the clone size; those that give it use once, few, many or a size class.

TRBV7-2	NA	TRBJ2-3	many	CASSLGPTSTDTQYF	TGTGCCAGCAGCCTCGGCCCGACTAGCACAGATACGCAGTATTTT
TRBV11-3	TRBD2	TRBJ2-3	many	CASSAGATTDTQYF	TGTGCCAGCAGCGCGGGAGCCACCACAGATACGCAGTATTTT
TRBV29-1	NA	TRBJ1-1	many	CSVDTANTEAFF	TGCAGCGTTGATACGGCGAACACTGAAGCTTTCTTT
TRBV12-3/TRBV12-4	NA	TRBJ1-5	few	CASTSGDKSNQPQHF	TGTGCCAGCACCTCAGGCGACAAAAGCAATCAGCCCCAGCATTTT
TRBV20-1	NA	TRBJ2-4	many	CSANGAKVLAKNIQYF	TGCAGTGCTAACGGGGCTAAGGTCCTGGCCAAAAACATTCAGTACTTC
TRBV6-1	TRBD1	TRBJ1-5	NA	CASRGTGYQPQHF	TGTGCCAGCAGAGGGACAGGTTATCAGCCCCAGCATTTT
TRBV19	TRBD2	TRBJ2-1	many	CASSKSGGPGSSYNEQFF	TGTGCCAGTAGTAAGAGCGGGGGGCCCGGTAGCTCCTACAATGAGCAGTTCTTC
TRBV11-1	NA	TRBJ2-6	NA	CASSLVSGANVLTF	TGTGCCAGCAGCTTAGTTTCTGGGGCCAACGTCCTGACTTTC
TRBV13	NA	TRBJ1-1	many	CASSQPTVMNTEAFF	TGTGCCAGCAGCCAACCGACAGTTATGAACACTGAAGCTTTCTTT
TRBV19	TRBD2	TRBJ2-3	NA	CASSTLAGGGTDTQYF	TGTGCCAGTAGTACCCTAGCGGGGGGTGGCACAGATACGCAGTATTTT
TRBV13	NA	TRBJ1-1	few	CASSRGLSTEAFF	TGTGCCAGCAGTCGGGGACTTAGCACTGAAGCTTTCTTT
TRBV5-6	TRBD2	TRBJ2-7	few	CASSLASDGGSYEQYF	TGTGCCAGCAGCTTGGCATCGGACGGGGGGTCCTACGAGCAGTACTTC
TRBV20-1	TRBD1	TRBJ1-5	many	CSAAGQAGQPQHF	TGCAGTGCCGCCGGACAGGCGGGGCAGCCCCAGCATTTT
TRBV29-1	NA	TRBJ1-6	many	CSVEPQVGSPLHF	TGCAGCGTTGAACCCCAGGTGGGTTCACCCCTCCACTTT
TRBV10-3	NA	TRBJ2-5	NA	CAIKSADQETQYF	TGTGCCATCAAGTCGGCGGATCAAGAGACCCAGTACTTC
TRBV29-1	NA	TRBJ2-7	NA	CSVEDPNRDEQYF	TGCAGCGTTGAAGATCCCAATCGTGACGAGCAGTACTTC
TRBV20-1	NA	TRBJ1-1	many	CSAHLIGQGKPNTEAFF	TGCAGTGCTCACCTAATTGGGCAGGGGAAACCGAACACTGAAGCTTTCTTT
TRBV18	NA	TRBJ2-1	few	CASSRGSSDEQFF	TGTGCCAGCTCACGGGGGTCTTCGGATGAGCAGTTCTTC
TRBV6-5	TRBD1	TRBJ1-1	NA	CASTQGAPTEAFF	TGTGCCAGCACCCAGGGGGCGCCCACTGAAGCTTTCTTT
TRBV20-1	NA	TRBJ1-1	many	CSAREDIPAFF	TGCAGTGCTAGAGAGGACATACCAGCTTTCTTT
TRBV5-1	NA	TRBJ2-1	many	CASSRTESNEQFF	TGCGCCAGCAGCCGGACAGAATCCAATGAGCAGTTCTTC
TRBV10-2	TRBD1	TRBJ1-2	few	CASSMGQNYGDTF	TGCGCCAGCAGCATGGGACAGAACTATGGCGACACCTTC
TRBV5-6	TRBD1	TRBJ1-2	many	CASSSDRGRSYGYTF	TGTGCCAGCAGCTCCGACAGGGGCCGCTCCTATGGCTACACCTTC
TRBV2	NA	TRBJ2-3	many	CASSPNLGTDTQYF	TGTGCCAGCAGCCCCAATTTGGGCACAGATACGCAGTATTTT
TRBV7-6	TRBD1	TRBJ1-6	many	CASSPGDRGNSPLHF	TGTGCCAGCAGCCCAGGGGACAGGGGTAATTCACCCCTCCACTTT
TRBV7-6	NA	TRBJ1-3	NA	CASSPQPPGAGNTIYF	TGTGCCAGCAGCCCCCAACCCCCAGGGGCCGGAAACACCATATATTTT
TRBV18	TRBD1	TRBJ1-3	many	CASSPTGAGNTIYF	TGTGCCAGCTCGCCTACAGGGGCTGGAAACACCATATATTTT
TRBV18	NA	TRBJ2-3	many	CASSPRALSGSDTQYF	TGTGCCAGCTCACCACGAGCGTTGAGTGGCTCAGATACGCAGTATTTT
TRBV3-1	TRBD1	TRBJ1-5	NA	CASSQTGGNQSQHF	TGTGCCAGCAGCCAAACAGGGGGCAATCAGTCCCAGCATTTT
TRBV6-1	NA	TRBJ1-5	NA	CASSDARDFNQPQHF	TGTGCCAGCAGTGATGCCAGGGACTTCAATCAGCCCCAGCATTTT
TRBV11-2	TRBD1	TRBJ1-1	many	CASSLEGYRDSTEAFF	TGTGCCAGCAGCTTAGAGGGCTACCGGGACAGCACTGAAGCTTTCTTT
TRBV6-5	TRBD2	TRBJ2-3	many	CASRAGVRADTQYF	TGTGCCAGCAGAGCGGGGGTCAGAGCAGATACGCAGTATTTT
TRBV30	NA	TRBJ1-2	NA	CAWRSDGANGYTF	TGTGCCTGGAGAAGCGATGGGGCGAATGGCTACACCTTC
TRBV6-5	NA	TRBJ1-1	many	CASSNALSGSTEAFF	TGTGCCAGCAGCAACGCCCTGAGTGGGAGCACTGAAGCTTTCTTT
TRBV6-1	NA	TRBJ1-5	many	CASRSQDNQPQHF	TGTGCCAGCAGGAGTCAGGACAATCAGCCCCAGCATTTT
TRBV30	TRBD1	TRBJ1-5	NA	CAWSDRGNQPQHF	TGTGCCTGGAGTGACAGGGGAAATCAGCCCCAGCATTTT
TRBV30	NA	TRBJ2-5	few	CAWSVLGNPKEETQYF	TGTGCCTGGAGTGTACTGGGAAACCCAAAAGAGGAGACCCAGTACTTC
TRBV5-1	NA	TRBJ2-7	NA	CASSFSQGYEQYF	TGCGCCAGCAGCTTTTCACAGGGCTACGAGCAGTACTTC
TRBV15	TRBD1	TRBJ1-5	NA	CATSSHKQGAVNRPQHF	TGTGCCACCAGCTCCCACAAACAGGGGGCGGTCAATCGGCCCCAGCATTTT
TRBV9	NA	TRBJ2-2	many	CASSAELSGELFF	TGTGCCAGCAGCGCAGAGCTATCCGGGGAGCTGTTTTTT
TRBV6-1	TRBD2	TRBJ2-1	many	CATGTSGNNEQFF	TGTGCCACCGGGACTAGCGGGAACAATGAGCAGTTCTTC
TRBV20-1	TRBD2	TRBJ2-7	many	CSARGPGGGYEQYF	TGCAGTGCTAGAGGGCCCGGGGGGGGGTACGAGCAGTACTTC
TRBV5-4	NA	TRBJ2-1	few	CASRMYAYNEQFF	TGTGCCAGCAGGATGTACGCCTACAATGAGCAGTTCTTC
TRBV6-4	NA	TRBJ2-6	many	CASSDGSGANVLTF	TGTGCCAGCAGTGACGGGTCTGGGGCCAACGTCCTGACTTTC